Here is one T cell receptor (beta chain) with its context. Only a few counts were recorded for this clonotype. Its antigen specificity is not known. Per-base quality was not reported, and no clone a single base away is much larger than it. The junction carries 14 bases between V and J, which are trimmed by 0 bases and 2 bases respectively. Reading the germline V gene gives CDR1 SGHVS and CDR2 FNYEAQ. Spanning cysteine to phenylalanine, the CDR3 consists of 16 amino acids. The sequence is cut down to CDR3 DNA, 48 bases in frame from base 1. Preparation of the library involved PCR. Instrument used: NextSeq 500. TCRdb handled the public reads itself, with Q25 trimming in fastp and clone calling in MiXCR, and kept productive beta chains. CDR3 protein duplicates are merged, each entry listing the most common genes and DNA. The sample table holds about 8,200 distinct CDR3 sequences, of which roughly 39% were seen once. The ten most abundant clones make up around 14% of the sample.

The data stem from a study of immune characterization of retroperitoneal liposarcoma (dated by TCRdb to the late 2010s). What was sequenced was tumor tissue. Recombination connected TRBV7-6 to TRBJ2-7; the D gene identity is not certain. The TCR originated in a male donor with retroperitoneal liposarcoma. The DNA sequence is TGTGCCAGCAGCTTAGCGTTAGGCGGCCGTCCCTACGAGCAGTACTTC. It translates to CASSLALGGRPYEQYF.